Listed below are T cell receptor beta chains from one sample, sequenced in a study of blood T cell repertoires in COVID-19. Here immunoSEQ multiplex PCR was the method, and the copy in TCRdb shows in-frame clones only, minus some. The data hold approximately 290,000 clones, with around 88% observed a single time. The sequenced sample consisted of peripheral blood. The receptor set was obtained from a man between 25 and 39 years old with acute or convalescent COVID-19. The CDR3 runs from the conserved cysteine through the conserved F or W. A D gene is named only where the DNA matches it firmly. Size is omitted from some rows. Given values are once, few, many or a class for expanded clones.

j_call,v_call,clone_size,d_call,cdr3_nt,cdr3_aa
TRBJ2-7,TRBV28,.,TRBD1,TGTGCCCACAGAGACAGGGTCAAGTACGAGCAGTACTTC,CAHRDRVKYEQYF
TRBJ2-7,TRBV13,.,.,TGTGCCAGCAGCTCGCGCCCCTACGAGCAGTACTTC,CASSSRPYEQYF
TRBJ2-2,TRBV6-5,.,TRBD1,TGTGCCACCTTTAAGGGACAGCCATACACCGGGGAGCTGTTTTTT,CATFKGQPYTGELFF
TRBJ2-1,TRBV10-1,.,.,TGCGCCAGCAGTGATGGGGGGTGGGAGCAGTTCTTC,CASSDGGWEQFF
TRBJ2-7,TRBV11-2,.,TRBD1,TGTGCCAGCAGCACCCAGGGGACAGGGTCCTACGAGCAGTACTTC,CASSTQGTGSYEQYF
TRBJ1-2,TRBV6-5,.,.,TGTGCCAGCAGCCCGCGGGCGAACTATGGCTACACCTTC,CASSPRANYGYTF
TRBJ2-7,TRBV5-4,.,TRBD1,TGTGCCAGCAGCCGGGGACAGGGGGCGAGATACGAGCAGTACTTC,CASSRGQGARYEQYF
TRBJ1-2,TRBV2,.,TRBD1,TGTGCCAGCAGTGAGTGGGTGGGGACAGGCTATGGCTACACCTTC,CASSEWVGTGYGYTF
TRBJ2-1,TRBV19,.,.,TGTGCCAGTAGTCCCCAAACAGGATTCACCTACAATGAGCAGTTCTTC,CASSPQTGFTYNEQFF
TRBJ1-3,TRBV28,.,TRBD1,TGTGCCAGCCGGACAGGGGGCAATGTCGTCTCTGGAAACACCATATATTTT,CASRTGGNVVSGNTIYF
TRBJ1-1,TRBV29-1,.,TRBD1,TGCAGCGTAGTGACAGGGGGATCCGGTGAAGCTTTCTTT,CSVVTGGSGEAFF
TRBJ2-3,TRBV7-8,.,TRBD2,TGTGCCAGCAGCTTAACCCACAGCGGGACTAGCGGTAGCACAGATACGCAGTATTTT,CASSLTHSGTSGSTDTQYF
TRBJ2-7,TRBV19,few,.,TGTGCCAGTTCAGAGGCGGGAAGAGGCGAGCAGTACTTC,CASSEAGRGEQYF
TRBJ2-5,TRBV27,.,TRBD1,TGTGCCAGCAGTTTACGGGACAGGGGACAAGAGACCCAGTACTTC,CASSLRDRGQETQYF
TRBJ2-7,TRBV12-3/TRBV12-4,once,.,TGTGCCAGCAGACACACGGGGACCTACGAGCAGTACTTC,CASRHTGTYEQYF
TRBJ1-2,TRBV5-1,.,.,TGCGCCAGCAGCTTGGCCGTATACAGCCTTGGCTACACCTTC,CASSLAVYSLGYTF
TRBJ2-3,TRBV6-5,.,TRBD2,TGTGCCAGCAGTAGCGGGAGGGCCGGTATAGATACGCAGTATTTT,CASSSGRAGIDTQYF
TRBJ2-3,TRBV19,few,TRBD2,TGTGCCAGTAGTACGGGACTAGCATCCTTCACAGATACGCAGTATTTT,CASSTGLASFTDTQYF
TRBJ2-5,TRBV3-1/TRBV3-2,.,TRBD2,TGTGCCAGCAGCCAAGACGGCGGGAGGGGAGAGACCCAGTACTTC,CASSQDGGRGETQYF
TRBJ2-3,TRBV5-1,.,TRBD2,TGCGCCAGCAGCTTGGGGGCATCAGCGGGGGTAGGAGATACGCAGTATTTT,CASSLGASAGVGDTQYF
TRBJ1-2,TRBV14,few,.,TGTGCCAGCAGCCAAGATGGGGCCCGCACTAACTATGGCTACACCTTC,CASSQDGARTNYGYTF
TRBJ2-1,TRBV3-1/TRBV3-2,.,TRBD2,TGTGCCAGCAGCCAGAATATATTAGCGGGAGGGCGGAATGAGCAGTTCTTC,CASSQNILAGGRNEQFF
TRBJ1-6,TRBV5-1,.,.,TGCGCCAGCAGCAGATCGGACAGACGAAATTCACCCCTCCACTTT,CASSRSDRRNSPLHF
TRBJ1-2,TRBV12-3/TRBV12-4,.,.,TGTGCCAGCAGTAGACAGCCATACTATGGCTACACCTTC,CASSRQPYYGYTF
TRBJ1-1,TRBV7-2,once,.,TGTGCCAGCAGCTTAAACAGGGTGAACACTGAAGCTTTCTTT,CASSLNRVNTEAFF
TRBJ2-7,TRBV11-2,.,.,TGTGCCAGCAGCCCAACCTTCCTGAGTTACGAGCAGTACTTC,CASSPTFLSYEQYF
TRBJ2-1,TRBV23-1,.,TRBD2,TGCGCCAGCAGCCGTACCGGGACTAGGTGCTACAATGAGCAGTTCTTC,CASSRTGTRCYNEQFF
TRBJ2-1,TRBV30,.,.,TGTGCCTGGGGCGCGGGGGACAGGCGATCCAGCTCCTACAATGAGCAGTTCTTC,CAWGAGDRRSSSYNEQFF
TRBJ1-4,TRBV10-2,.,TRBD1,TGCGCCAGCAGAACCCCGACAGGGTCGGGGACTAATGAAAAACTGTTTTTT,CASRTPTGSGTNEKLFF
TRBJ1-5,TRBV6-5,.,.,TGTGCCAGCAGTTACTCCGGGGGGTGGAATCAGCCCCAGCATTTT,CASSYSGGWNQPQHF
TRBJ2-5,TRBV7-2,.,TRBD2,TGTGCCAGCAGCTTAGTGGGAGGGTTAGTGTCCGGGGAGACCCAGTACTTC,CASSLVGGLVSGETQYF
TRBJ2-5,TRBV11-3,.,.,TGTGCCAGCAGCTTAGACCAGGGGACGGAGACCCAGTACTTC,CASSLDQGTETQYF
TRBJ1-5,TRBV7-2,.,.,TGTGCCAGCAGCTTAATACATCAGAGCAATCAGCCCCAGCATTTT,CASSLIHQSNQPQHF
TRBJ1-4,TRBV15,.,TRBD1,TGTGCCACCAGCAGAGGACAGGGGGAATTCAATGAAAAACTGTTTTTT,CATSRGQGEFNEKLFF
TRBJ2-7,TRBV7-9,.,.,TGTGCCAGCAGCTCCTCAACAGGGATCGACGAGCAGTACTTC,CASSSSTGIDEQYF
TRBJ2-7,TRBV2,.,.,TGTGCCAGCAGGTCTCAGGGGTCCTCCTACGAGCAGTACTTC,CASRSQGSSYEQYF
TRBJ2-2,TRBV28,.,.,TGTGCCAGCAGTCAGGGTGGGGCGAACACCGGGGAGCTGTTTTTT,CASSQGGANTGELFF